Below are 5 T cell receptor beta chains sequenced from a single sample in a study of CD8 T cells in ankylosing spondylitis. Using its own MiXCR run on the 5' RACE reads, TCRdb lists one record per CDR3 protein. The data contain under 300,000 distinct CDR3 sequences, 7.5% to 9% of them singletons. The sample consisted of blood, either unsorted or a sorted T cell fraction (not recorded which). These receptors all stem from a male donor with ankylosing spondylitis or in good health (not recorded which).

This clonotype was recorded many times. The CDR3 loop is CASSLRGSYGYTF. The CDR3 DNA sequence: TGTGCCAGCAGTTTGCGGGGGTCCTATGGCTACACCTTC. This chain links TRBV27 with TRBJ1-2; tentatively, D is TRBD1 (5 bases). Germline lookup yields CDR1 MNHEY and CDR2 SMNVEV (reference sequence). V lost 3 bases to trimming and J lost 4 bases, with 9 bases between them. This CDR3 region has 13 residues.

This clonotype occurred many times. CDR3 loop: CSALSGMLETQYF. CDR3 nucleotides: TGCAGTGCCCTTTCAGGAATGTTGGAGACCCAGTACTTC. V and J are TRBV20-1 and TRBJ2-5; D is uncertain. The CDR3 runs 13 residues. In germline, CDR1 is DFQATT, CDR2 SNEGSKA (reference sequence). The V end lost 6 bases, the J end lost 5 bases, and 16 bases lay between the germline ends.

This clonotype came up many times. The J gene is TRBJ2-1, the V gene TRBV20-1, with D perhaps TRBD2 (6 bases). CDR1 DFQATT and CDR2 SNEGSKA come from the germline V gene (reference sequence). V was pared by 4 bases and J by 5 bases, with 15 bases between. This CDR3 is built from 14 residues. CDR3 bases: TGCAGTGCTAACGAACGGGGGAAAAACAATGAGCAGTTCTTC. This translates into CSANERGKNNEQFF.

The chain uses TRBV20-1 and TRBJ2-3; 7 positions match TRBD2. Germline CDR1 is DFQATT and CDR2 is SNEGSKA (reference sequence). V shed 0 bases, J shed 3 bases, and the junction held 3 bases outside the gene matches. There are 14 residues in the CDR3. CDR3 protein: CSARDGGETDTQYF. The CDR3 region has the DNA TGCAGTGCTAGAGATGGGGGGGAGACAGATACGCAGTATTTT.

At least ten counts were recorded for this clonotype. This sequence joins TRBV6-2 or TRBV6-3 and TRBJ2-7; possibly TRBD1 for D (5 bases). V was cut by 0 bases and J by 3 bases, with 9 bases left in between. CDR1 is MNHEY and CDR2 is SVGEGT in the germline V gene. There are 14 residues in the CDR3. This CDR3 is CASSYSAGIYEQYF. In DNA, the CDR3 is TGTGCCAGCAGTTACTCGGCAGGGATCTACGAGCAGTACTTC.